These 21 T cell receptor beta chains were sequenced from one sample in a study of beta chain features in type 1 diabetes. The whole isolated RNA underwent reverse transcription, so sequencing captured expressed TCRB transcripts. Generated by immunoSEQ multiplex PCR, the TCRdb table keeps only in-frame clones and is missing some. Of 200,000 to 250,000 clones in the sample, around 10% are singletons; the top ten hold about 0.037%. The specimen was naive CD4+ T cells from blood. Receptor source: a woman aged 18-30 years in good health.

The chain employs TRBV5-4 and TRBJ1-1; 11 bases map to TRBD1. CDR1 and CDR2 from the germline V gene are SGHNT and YYREEE (reference sequence). The CDR3 length is 15 residues. V trimming: 3 bases; J trimming: 3 bases; junction bases outside the gene matches: 4. The CDR3 nucleotides are TGTGCCAGCAGCTCGAAGGACAGGGGGCACACTGAAGCTTTCTTT. Protein: CASSSKDRGHTEAFF.

The chain carries TRBV7-9 and TRBJ1-3; D remains unclear. Germline loops: CDR1 SEHNR, CDR2 FQNEAQ (reference sequence). Between the trimmed V and J ends, which lost 3 bases and 0 bases, there was a span of 6 bases. This CDR3 contains 14 residues. The CDR3 DNA follows: TGTGCCAGCAGCTTTGGCAACTCTGGAAACACCATATATTTT. This sequence encodes CASSFGNSGNTIYF.

This clone has just a few counts. The gene calls are TRBV14 and TRBJ1-1; no reliable D call. The ends were cut back, 1 base at V and 1 base at J, with 4 bases in the middle. Germline lookup yields CDR1 SGHDN and CDR2 FVKESK. This CDR3 contains 13 residues. The CDR3 region is CASSQGGNTEAFF. CDR3 sequence (DNA): TGTGCCAGCAGCCAAGGAGGGAACACTGAAGCTTTCTTT. Looking up the rest from reference TRBV14 and TRBJ1-1 gives the full variable domain: EAGVTQFPSHSVIEKGQTVTLRCDPISGHDNLYWYRRVMGKEIKFLLHFVKESKQDESGMPNNRFLAERTGGTYSTLKVQPAELEDSGVYFCASSQGGNTEAFFGQGTRLTVV.

The table lists this clone with many counts. This sequence joins TRBV5-4 and TRBJ2-2; D remains unclear. In germline, CDR1 is SGHNT, CDR2 YYREEE (reference sequence). V was clipped by 4 bases and J by 4 bases, with 5 bases between them. The CDR3 has 12 amino acids. The chain's CDR3 is CASSQITGELFF. The CDR3 DNA follows: TGTGCCAGCAGCCAAATCACCGGGGAGCTGTTTTTT.

The chain recombines TRBV27 with TRBJ2-7; perhaps TRBD2 as D (7 bases). Germline V gene data show CDR1 as MNHEY and CDR2 as SMNVEV (reference sequence). The ends were cut back, 5 bases at V and 3 bases at J, with 17 bases in the middle. The CDR3 runs 15 residues. CDR3 bases: TGTGCCAGCAGTCTCCGAGGGGGGGAGGGCTACGAGCAGTACTTC. It codes for CASSLRGGEGYEQYF.

The gene calls are TRBV10-2 and TRBJ1-1; no firm D call. The ends were cut back, 7 bases at V and 4 bases at J, with 13 bases in the middle. The germline V gene encodes CDR1 WSHSY and CDR2 SAAADI. The CDR3 has 13 residues. CDR3 in DNA: TGCGCCAGCAAGACTCGGGTGTTCACTGAAGCTTTCTTT. Encoded protein: CASKTRVFTEAFF.

This clone showed up just a few times. This sequence joins TRBV19 and TRBJ2-1; D is perhaps TRBD2 (5 bases). CDR1 LNHDA and CDR2 SQIVND come from the germline V gene (reference sequence). This CDR3 region has 13 residues. The germline V and J ends were trimmed by 6 bases and 3 bases, with 9 bases remaining between them. The CDR3 spells CASRDGLYNEQFF. For the CDR3, the DNA is TGTGCCAGTAGGGACGGACTCTACAATGAGCAGTTCTTC. The whole variable domain, filled in from reference TRBV19 and TRBJ2-1, reads DGGITQSPKYLFRKEGQNVTLSCEQNLNHDAMYWYRQDPGQGLRLIYYSQIVNDFQKGDIAEGYSVSREKKESFPLTVTSAQKNPTAFYLCASRDGLYNEQFFGPGTRLTVL.

This clone showed up just a few times. Other DNA sequences in the same sample also yield this CDR3. V usage is TRBV9 and J usage is TRBJ2-3, with D hard to call. This CDR3 has 13 amino acids. Germline CDR1 reads SGDLS; CDR2 reads YYNGEE. Trimming shortened V by 2 bases and J by 0 bases, and 4 bases separated the two germline ends. The chain's CDR3 is CASSVASTDTQYF. The CDR3 bases are TGTGCCAGCAGCGTGGCAAGCACAGATACGCAGTATTTT.

The gene calls are TRBV19 and TRBJ2-4; TRBD1 is a possible D gene (6 bases). CDR1 and CDR2 from the germline V gene are LNHDA and SQIVND (reference sequence). Trimming stripped 6 bases from V and 8 bases from J, with 26 bases between. This CDR3 has 17 residues. The CDR3 DNA reads as TGTGCCAGTAGCACCTACAGGGTATCCCCTTCCAACGACATTCAGTACTTC. It is translated as CASSTYRVSPSNDIQYF.

This clone showed up just a few times. The CDR3 DNA is TGTGCCAGCAGCCCTTTCCCGGGGTTTGGACCAGATACGCAGTATTTT. Its translation is CASSPFPGFGPDTQYF. The V gene is TRBV27, the J gene TRBJ2-3; TRBD2 is a possible D gene (5 bases). In germline, CDR1 is MNHEY, CDR2 SMNVEV (reference sequence). Trimming left V 6 bases short and J 4 bases short, with 20 bases between. The CDR3 has 16 residues.

The chain combines TRBV28 with TRBJ1-2; D remains ambiguous. Germline lookup yields CDR1 MDHEN and CDR2 SYDVKM. V was trimmed by 5 bases and J by 0 bases, leaving 13 bases between them. CDR3 length equals 15 residues. The CDR3 DNA sequence: TGTGCCAGCAGTCCCCGAGTACTTCCTAACTATGGCTACACCTTC. Protein sequence: CASSPRVLPNYGYTF.

The sample holds a few counts of this clone. The chain combines TRBV5-4 with TRBJ2-2; perhaps TRBD2 as D (5 bases). The ends were cut back, 2 bases at V and 4 bases at J, with 12 bases in the middle. CDR3 size: 15 residues. Per germline, CDR1 SGHNT and CDR2 YYREEE (reference sequence). The CDR3 here is CASSFGSTVTGELFF. Here the CDR3 DNA reads TGTGCCAGCAGCTTTGGGAGTACCGTCACCGGGGAGCTGTTTTTT.

J is TRBJ2-2 and V is TRBV6-6; TRBD2 matches at 9 bases. CDR1 MNHNY and CDR2 SVGAGI come from the germline V gene (reference sequence). The CDR3 contains 16 residues. The junction had 3 bases not matched to a gene; V was cut back by 0 bases and J by 4 bases. The CDR3 region has the DNA TGTGCCAGCAGTTACTCGGGCGGGAGGGGCACCGGGGAGCTGTTTTTT. Amino acids: CASSYSGGRGTGELFF.

This clone turned up a few times. The V gene is TRBV7-3, the J gene TRBJ1-1, with D possibly matching TRBD1 (6 bases). With 1 base removed from V and 0 bases from J, the gap between germline ends came to 9 bases. CDR1 SGHTA and CDR2 FQGTGA come from the germline V gene. The CDR3 is 15 residues long. The CDR3 coding sequence is TGTGCCAGCAGCTTAAAACCAGGGGTGAACACTGAAGCTTTCTTT. As protein: CASSLKPGVNTEAFF.

This clone was picked up a small number of times. The chain joins TRBV7-2 to TRBJ1-5, with D possibly matching TRBD1 (5 bases). The CDR3 covers 15 residues. The germline V gene encodes CDR1 SGHTA and CDR2 FQGNSA. V dropped 2 bases and J dropped 6 bases, with 14 bases sitting between them. The CDR3 sequence is CASSLSQGGSQPQHF. As DNA, the CDR3 is TGTGCCAGCAGCTTATCGCAGGGAGGAAGTCAGCCCCAGCATTTT.

This chain links TRBV5-5 with TRBJ2-1; perhaps TRBD2 as D (6 bases). The length of the CDR3 is 14 residues. Germline CDR1 SGHKS, CDR2 YYEKEE (reference sequence). V lost 6 bases and J lost 3, with 13 bases in between. CDR3: CASTRRGDYNEQFF. The CDR3 bases are TGTGCCAGCACCCGGAGGGGAGACTACAATGAGCAGTTCTTC.

The chain combines TRBV6-1 with TRBJ1-2; D unclear. This CDR3 is 14 amino acids long. The germline V and J ends were trimmed by 0 bases and 8 bases, with 13 bases remaining between them. CDR1 and CDR2 from the germline V gene are MNHNS and SASEGT. The CDR3 reads CASSEAGELGGYTF. In nucleotides, the CDR3 is TGTGCCAGCAGTGAAGCTGGGGAGCTTGGGGGCTACACCTTC.

The V gene is TRBV2, the J gene TRBJ2-2; D remains unclear. CDR3 length equals 15 residues. V gave up 1 base and J gave up 7 bases, with 13 bases separating them. In germline, CDR1 is SNHLY, CDR2 FYNNEI. The CDR3 is CASSEDSGVGGELFF. The CDR3 bases are TGTGCCAGCAGTGAAGATTCCGGTGTTGGCGGGGAGCTGTTTTTT.

The chain carries TRBV30 and TRBJ2-7; D might be TRBD1 (5 bases). The germline gives CDR1 GTSNPN, CDR2 SVGIG (reference sequence). V lost 3 bases, J lost 2 bases, and 5 bases lay in between. CDR3 length equals 11 residues. In nucleotides, the CDR3 is TGTGCCTGGAGCAGGGCCTACGAGCAGTACTTC. Translation: CAWSRAYEQYF.

The CDR3 sequence: CASSPRGLPNNEQFF. The CDR3 DNA reads as TGTGCCAGCTCACCACGGGGACTACCAAACAATGAGCAGTTCTTC. This rearrangement joins TRBV18 to TRBJ2-1, with 7 bases aligning to TRBD2. Germline CDR1 is KGHSH and CDR2 is LQKENI. V was pared by 1 base and J by 5 bases, with 5 bases of the junction left unmatched. The CDR3 is 15 residues long.

This clone has only a few counts. The genes are TRBV14 and TRBJ2-1; 8 nucleotides match TRBD2. J was trimmed by 3 bases and V by 7 bases; bases with no gene match: 5. The germline V gene has CDR1 SGHDN and CDR2 FVKESK. CDR3 length: 14 amino acids. CDR3 sequence (DNA): TGTGCCAGCAAAGAAGCGGGAGTCTACAATGAGCAGTTCTTC. It yields the protein CASKEAGVYNEQFF.